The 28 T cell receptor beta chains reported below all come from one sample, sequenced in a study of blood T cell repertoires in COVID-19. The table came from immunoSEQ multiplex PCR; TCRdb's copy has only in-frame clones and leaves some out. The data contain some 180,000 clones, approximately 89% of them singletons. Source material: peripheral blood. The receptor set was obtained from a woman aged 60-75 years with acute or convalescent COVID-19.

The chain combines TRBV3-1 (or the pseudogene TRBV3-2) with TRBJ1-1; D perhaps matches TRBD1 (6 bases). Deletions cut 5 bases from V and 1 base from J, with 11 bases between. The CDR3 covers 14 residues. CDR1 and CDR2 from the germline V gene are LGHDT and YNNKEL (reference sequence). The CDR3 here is CASSDGQPNTEAFF. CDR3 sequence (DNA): TGTGCCAGCAGCGACGGACAGCCGAACACTGAAGCTTTCTTT.

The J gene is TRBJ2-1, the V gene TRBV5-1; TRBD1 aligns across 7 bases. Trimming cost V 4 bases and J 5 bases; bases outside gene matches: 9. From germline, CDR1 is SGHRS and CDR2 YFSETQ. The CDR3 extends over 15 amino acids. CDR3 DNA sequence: TGCGCCAGCAGCATAGACAGGGTGAGGGACAATGAGCAGTTCTTC. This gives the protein CASSIDRVRDNEQFF. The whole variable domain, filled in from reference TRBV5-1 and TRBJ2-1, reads KAGVTQTPRYLIKTRGQQVTLSCSPISGHRSVSWYQQTPGQGLQFLFEYFSETQRNKGNFPGRFSGRQFSNSRSEMNVSTLELGDSALYLCASSIDRVRDNEQFFGPGTRLTVL.

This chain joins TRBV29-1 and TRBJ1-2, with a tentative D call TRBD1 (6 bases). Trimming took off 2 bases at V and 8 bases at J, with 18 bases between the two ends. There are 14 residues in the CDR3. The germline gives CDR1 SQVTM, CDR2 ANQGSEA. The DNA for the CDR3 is TGCAGCGTTGAACCAGGGGATCAGTCTAGGGGCTACACCTTC. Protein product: CSVEPGDQSRGYTF.

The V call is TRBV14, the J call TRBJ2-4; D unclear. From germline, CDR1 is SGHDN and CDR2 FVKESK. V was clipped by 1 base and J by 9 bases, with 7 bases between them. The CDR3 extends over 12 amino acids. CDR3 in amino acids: CASSQAVSIQYF. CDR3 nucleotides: TGTGCCAGCAGCCAAGCGGTGAGCATTCAGTACTTC.

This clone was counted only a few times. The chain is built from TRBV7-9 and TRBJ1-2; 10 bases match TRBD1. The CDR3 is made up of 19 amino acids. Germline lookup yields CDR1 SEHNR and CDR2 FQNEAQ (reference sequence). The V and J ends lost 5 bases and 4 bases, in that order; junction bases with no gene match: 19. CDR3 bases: TGTGCCAGCAGCCCACCCGGCGGGACTGCGCGACAGGGGGCCTATGGCTACACCTTC. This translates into CASSPPGGTARQGAYGYTF. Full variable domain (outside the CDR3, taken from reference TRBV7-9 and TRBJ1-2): DTGVSQNPRHKITKRGQNVTFRCDPISEHNRLYWYRQTLGQGPEFLTYFQNEAQLEKSRLLSDRFSAERPKGSFSTLEIQRTEQGDSAMYLCASSPPGGTARQGAYGYTFGSGTRLTVV.

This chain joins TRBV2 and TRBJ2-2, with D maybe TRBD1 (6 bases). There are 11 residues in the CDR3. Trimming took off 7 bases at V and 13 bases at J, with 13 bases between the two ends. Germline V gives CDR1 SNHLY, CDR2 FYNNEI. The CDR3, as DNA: TGTGCCAGCAATACACAGGGCGCGCTGTTTTTT. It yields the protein CASNTQGALFF.

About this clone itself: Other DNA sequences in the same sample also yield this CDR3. CDR3 sequence: CASSLLAGSSYNEQFF. DNA of the CDR3: TGCGCCAGCAGCTTGCTAGCGGGGAGCTCCTACAATGAGCAGTTCTTC. The chain employs TRBV5-1 and TRBJ2-1; 9 bases match TRBD2. V lost 1 base, J lost 0 bases, and 2 bases stayed unmatched. The CDR3 totals 16 residues. Germline CDR1 is SGHRS and CDR2 is YFSETQ.

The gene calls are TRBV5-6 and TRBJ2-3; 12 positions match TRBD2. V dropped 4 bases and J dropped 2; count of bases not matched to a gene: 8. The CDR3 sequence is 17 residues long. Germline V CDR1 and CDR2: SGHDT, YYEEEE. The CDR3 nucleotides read TGTGCCAGCAGCCTTAGGACTAGCGGGACCCCCACAGATACGCAGTATTTT. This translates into CASSLRTSGTPTDTQYF.

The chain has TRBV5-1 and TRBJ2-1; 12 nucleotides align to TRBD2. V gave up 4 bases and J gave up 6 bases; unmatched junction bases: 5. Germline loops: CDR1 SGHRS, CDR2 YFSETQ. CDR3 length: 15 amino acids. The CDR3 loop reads CASSAGTSGFNEQFF. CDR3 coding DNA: TGCGCCAGCAGCGCCGGGACTAGCGGGTTCAATGAGCAGTTCTTC.

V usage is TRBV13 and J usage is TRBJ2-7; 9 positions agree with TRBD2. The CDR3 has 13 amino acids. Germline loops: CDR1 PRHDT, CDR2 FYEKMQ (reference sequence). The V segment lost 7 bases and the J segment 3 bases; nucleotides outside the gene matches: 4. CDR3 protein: CASMTSGYYEQYF. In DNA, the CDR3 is TGTGCCAGCATGACTAGCGGTTACTACGAGCAGTACTTC.

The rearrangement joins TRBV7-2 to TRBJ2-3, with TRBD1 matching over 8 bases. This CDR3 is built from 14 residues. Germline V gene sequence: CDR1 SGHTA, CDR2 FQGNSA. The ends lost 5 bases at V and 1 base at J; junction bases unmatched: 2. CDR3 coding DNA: TGTGCCAGCAGCCAGGGACAGGGCACAGATACGCAGTATTTT. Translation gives CASSQGQGTDTQYF. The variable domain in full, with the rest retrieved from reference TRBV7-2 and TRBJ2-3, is GAGVSQSPSNKVTEKGKDVELRCDPISGHTALYWYRQSLGQGLEFLIYFQGNSAPDKSGLPSDRFSAERTGGSVSTLTIQRTQQEDSAVYLCASSQGQGTDTQYFGPGTRLTVL.

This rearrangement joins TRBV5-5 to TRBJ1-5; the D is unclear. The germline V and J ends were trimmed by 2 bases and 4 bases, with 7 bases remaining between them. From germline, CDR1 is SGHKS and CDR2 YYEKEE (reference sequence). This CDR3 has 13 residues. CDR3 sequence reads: CASSLRENQPQHF. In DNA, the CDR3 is TGTGCCAGCAGCTTACGGGAAAATCAGCCCCAGCATTTT.

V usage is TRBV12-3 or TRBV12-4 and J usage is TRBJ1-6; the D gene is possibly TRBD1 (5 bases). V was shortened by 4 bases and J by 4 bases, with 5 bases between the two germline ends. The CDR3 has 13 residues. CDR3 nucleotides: TGTGCCAGCAGTTCAGGGTATAATTCACCCCTCCACTTT. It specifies CASSSGYNSPLHF.

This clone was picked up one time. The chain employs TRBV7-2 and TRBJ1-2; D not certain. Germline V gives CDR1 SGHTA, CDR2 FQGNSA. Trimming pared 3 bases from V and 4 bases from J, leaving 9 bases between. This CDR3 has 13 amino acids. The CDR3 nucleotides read TGTGCCAGCAGCTTCACAGAATCCTATGGCTACACCTTC. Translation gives CASSFTESYGYTF.

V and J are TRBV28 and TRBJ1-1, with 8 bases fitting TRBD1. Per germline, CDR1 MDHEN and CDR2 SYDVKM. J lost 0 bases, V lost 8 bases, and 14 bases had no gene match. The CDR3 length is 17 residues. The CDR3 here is CASRRPNRGFVNTEAFF. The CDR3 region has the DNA TGTGCCAGCCGACGGCCTAACAGGGGGTTCGTGAACACTGAAGCTTTCTTT.

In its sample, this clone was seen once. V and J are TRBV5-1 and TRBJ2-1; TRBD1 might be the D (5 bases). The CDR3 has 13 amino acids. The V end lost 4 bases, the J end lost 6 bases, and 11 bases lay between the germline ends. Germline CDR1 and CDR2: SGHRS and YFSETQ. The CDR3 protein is CASSGTGTNEQFF. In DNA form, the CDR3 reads TGCGCCAGCAGCGGTACAGGTACCAATGAGCAGTTCTTC.

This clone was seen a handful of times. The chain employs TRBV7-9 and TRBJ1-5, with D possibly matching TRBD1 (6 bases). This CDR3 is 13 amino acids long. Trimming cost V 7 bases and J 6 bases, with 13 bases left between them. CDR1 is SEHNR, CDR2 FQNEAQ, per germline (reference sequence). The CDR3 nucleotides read TGTGCCAGCACGGGGGGCGAGGGTCAGCCCCAGCATTTT. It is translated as CASTGGEGQPQHF.

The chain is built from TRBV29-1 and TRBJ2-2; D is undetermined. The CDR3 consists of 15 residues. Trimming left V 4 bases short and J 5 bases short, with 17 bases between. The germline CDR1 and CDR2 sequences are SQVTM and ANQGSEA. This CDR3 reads CSVAHPLRGTGELFF. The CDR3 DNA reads TGCAGCGTTGCCCACCCTTTGAGAGGTACCGGGGAGCTGTTTTTT.

CDR3 amino acids: CASSPRQGRDTQYF. Here the CDR3 DNA reads TGTGCCAGCAGCCCCCGACAGGGGAGAGATACGCAGTATTTT. The rearrangement uses TRBV3-1 (or the pseudogene TRBV3-2) and TRBJ2-3, with 8 bases identical to TRBD1. CDR1 and CDR2 from the germline V gene are LGHDT and YNNKEL (reference sequence). Unmatched junction bases numbered 5, after V lost 4 bases and J lost 5 bases. This CDR3 has 14 amino acids.

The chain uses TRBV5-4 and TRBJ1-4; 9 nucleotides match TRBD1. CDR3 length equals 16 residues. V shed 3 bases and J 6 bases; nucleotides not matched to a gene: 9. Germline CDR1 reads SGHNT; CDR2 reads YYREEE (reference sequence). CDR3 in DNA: TGTGCCAGCAGCTCGAGGATCCGGGACAGGGATGAAAAACTGTTTTTT. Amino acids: CASSSRIRDRDEKLFF.

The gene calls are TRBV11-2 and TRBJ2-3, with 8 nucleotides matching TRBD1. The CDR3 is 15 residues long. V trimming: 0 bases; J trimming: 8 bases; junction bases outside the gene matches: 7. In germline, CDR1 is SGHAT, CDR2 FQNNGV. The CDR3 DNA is TGTGCCAGCAGCTTAGAACCGGACAGGGTCAGTACGCAGTATTTT. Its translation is CASSLEPDRVSTQYF.

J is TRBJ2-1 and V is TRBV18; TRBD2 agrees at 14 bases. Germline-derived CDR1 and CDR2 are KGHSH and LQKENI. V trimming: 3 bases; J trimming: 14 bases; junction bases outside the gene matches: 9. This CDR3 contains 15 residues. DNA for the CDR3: TGTGCCAGCTCACCTAGTCCGGGACTAGCGGGGGAGAAGTTCTTC. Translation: CASSPSPGLAGEKFF.

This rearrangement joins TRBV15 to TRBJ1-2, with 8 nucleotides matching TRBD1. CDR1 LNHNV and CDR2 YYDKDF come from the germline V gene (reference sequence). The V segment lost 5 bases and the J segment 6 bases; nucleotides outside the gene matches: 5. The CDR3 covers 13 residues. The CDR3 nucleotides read TGTGCCACCAGCTTACAGGGGGGGAATGGCTACACCTTC. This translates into CATSLQGGNGYTF. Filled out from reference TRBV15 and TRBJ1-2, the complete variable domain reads DAMVIQNPRYQVTQFGKPVTLSCSQTLNHNVMYWYQQKSSQAPKLLFHYYDKDFNNEADTPDNFQSRRPNTSFCFLDIRSPGLGDTAMYLCATSLQGGNGYTFGSGTRLTVV.

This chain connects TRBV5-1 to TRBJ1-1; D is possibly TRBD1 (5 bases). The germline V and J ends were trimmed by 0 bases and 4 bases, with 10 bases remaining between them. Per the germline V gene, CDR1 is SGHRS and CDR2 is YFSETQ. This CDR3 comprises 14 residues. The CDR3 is CASSLGGGSTEAFF. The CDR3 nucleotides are TGCGCCAGCAGCTTGGGTGGGGGGAGCACTGAAGCTTTCTTT. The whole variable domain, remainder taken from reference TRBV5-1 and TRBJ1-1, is KAGVTQTPRYLIKTRGQQVTLSCSPISGHRSVSWYQQTPGQGLQFLFEYFSETQRNKGNFPGRFSGRQFSNSRSEMNVSTLELGDSALYLCASSLGGGSTEAFFGQGTRLTVV.

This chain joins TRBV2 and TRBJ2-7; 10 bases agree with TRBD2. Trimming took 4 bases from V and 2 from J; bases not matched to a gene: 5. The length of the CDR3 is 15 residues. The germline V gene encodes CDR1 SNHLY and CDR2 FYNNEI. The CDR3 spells CASSARTSGPYEQYF. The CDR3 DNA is TGTGCCAGCAGTGCCAGGACTAGCGGTCCCTACGAGCAGTACTTC.

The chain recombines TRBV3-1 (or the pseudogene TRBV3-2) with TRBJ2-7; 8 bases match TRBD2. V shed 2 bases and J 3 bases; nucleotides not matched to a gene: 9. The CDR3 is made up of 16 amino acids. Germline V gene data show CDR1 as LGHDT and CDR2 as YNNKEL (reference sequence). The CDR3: CASSQLVGTSHYEQYF. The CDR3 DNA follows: TGTGCCAGCAGCCAATTAGTAGGGACTAGTCACTACGAGCAGTACTTC.

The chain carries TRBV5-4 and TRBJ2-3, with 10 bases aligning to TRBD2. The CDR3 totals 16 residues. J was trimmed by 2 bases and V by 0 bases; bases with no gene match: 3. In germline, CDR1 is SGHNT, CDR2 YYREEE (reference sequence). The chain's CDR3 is CASSLGSGRPTDTQYF. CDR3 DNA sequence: TGTGCCAGCAGCTTGGGTAGCGGGAGGCCCACAGATACGCAGTATTTT.

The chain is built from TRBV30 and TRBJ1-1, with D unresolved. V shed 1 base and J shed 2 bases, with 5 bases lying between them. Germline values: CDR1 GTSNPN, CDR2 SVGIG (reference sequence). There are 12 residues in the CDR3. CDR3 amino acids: CAWSAQNTEAFF. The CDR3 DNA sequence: TGTGCCTGGAGTGCACAAAACACTGAAGCTTTCTTT.